A selection of T cell receptor beta chains follows, all from one sample in a study of T cells in Graves' hyperthyroidism and ophthalmopathy. MiXCR, run by TCRdb on the multiplex PCR reads, gives a single entry per CDR3 protein. The data show around 350,000 distinct CDR3 sequences, with about 14% seen just once and about 20% held by the top ten. Sequencing was carried out using blood. Every receptor here comes from a woman aged 25 to 45 with Graves' ophthalmopathy. Both conserved end residues are part of each CDR3. The D gene is left open where the match is weak. Rows may omit the clone size; those that give it use once, few, many or a size class.

CDR3,DNA,V,J,D,size
CASSYGGEGTEAFF,TGTGCCAGCAGTTACGGGGGGGAAGGTACTGAAGCTTTCTTT,TRBV6-5,TRBJ1-1,-,-
CAISDQNSPLHF,TGTGCCATCAGTGATCAAAATTCACCCCTCCACTTT,TRBV10-3,TRBJ1-6,-,-
CASGWGYEQYF,TGTGCCAGTGGCTGGGGCTACGAGCAGTACTTC,TRBV19,TRBJ2-7,-,few
CASSIIGASNQPQHF,TGTGCCAGTAGTATTATTGGGGCGAGCAATCAGCCCCAGCATTTT,TRBV19,TRBJ1-5,-,-
CASTPGGSYNSPLHF,TGTGCCAGTACCCCGGGTGGATCCTATAATTCACCCCTCCACTTT,TRBV19,TRBJ1-6,-,-
CASSLGGWGANVLTF,TGTGCCAGCAGCTTAGGGGGGTGGGGGGCCAACGTCCTGACTTTC,TRBV7-2,TRBJ2-6,-,many
CASSETGDLRAEAFF,TGTGCCAGCAGCGAGACAGGGGACTTGCGGGCTGAAGCTTTCTTT,TRBV6-1,TRBJ1-1,TRBD1,few
CSAAPGPADIKETQYF,TGCAGTGCTGCCCCTGGACCTGCTGATATAAAAGAGACCCAGTACTTC,TRBV20-1,TRBJ2-5,-,many
CASSSEEPDGYTF,TGTGCCAGCAGCAGCGAAGAGCCGGATGGCTACACCTTC,TRBV6-1,TRBJ1-2,-,-
CASSEAQRGAIEQFF,TGTGCCAGCAGTGAAGCCCAGCGGGGGGCCATAGAGCAGTTCTTC,TRBV2,TRBJ2-1,TRBD2,many
CSYGRGGSSYNEQFF,TGCAGCTACGGCCGGGGGGGTAGTTCCTACAATGAGCAGTTCTTC,TRBV29-1,TRBJ2-1,TRBD2,few